This TCR beta chain was captured in a study of OX40 agonist ivuxolimab in advanced cancers. Overall study: Three patients, one with hepatocellular carcinoma and two with cutaneous melanoma, responded partially. Study-wide findings and caveats: Mean expanded clone counts were higher in CD8+ than CD4+ T cells. Circulating CD4+ and CD8+ T cells showed clonal expansion by week 6 at 0.1 to 3.0 mg/kg.

Generated by immunoSEQ multiplex PCR, the TCRdb table keeps only in-frame clones and is missing some. The table records about 64,000 clones, around 84% of them present only once. As to this clone: The antigen is undetermined.

CDR3 length: 13 amino acids. V gave up 7 bases and J gave up 5 bases; unmatched junction bases: 10. Germline values: CDR1 SQVTM, CDR2 ANQGSEA. Sequencing was performed on CD4+ or CD8+ T cells sorted from blood, taken in a trial of the OX40 agonist ivuxolimab. The V call is TRBV29-1, the J call TRBJ2-5; 7 bases map to TRBD1. The sequence was obtained from an adult with an advanced solid tumor such as melanoma, head and neck, liver or kidney cancer. Here the CDR3 reads CSARLTGSETQYF. CDR3 in DNA: TGCAGCGCACGACTGACAGGGTCGGAGACCCAGTACTTC.